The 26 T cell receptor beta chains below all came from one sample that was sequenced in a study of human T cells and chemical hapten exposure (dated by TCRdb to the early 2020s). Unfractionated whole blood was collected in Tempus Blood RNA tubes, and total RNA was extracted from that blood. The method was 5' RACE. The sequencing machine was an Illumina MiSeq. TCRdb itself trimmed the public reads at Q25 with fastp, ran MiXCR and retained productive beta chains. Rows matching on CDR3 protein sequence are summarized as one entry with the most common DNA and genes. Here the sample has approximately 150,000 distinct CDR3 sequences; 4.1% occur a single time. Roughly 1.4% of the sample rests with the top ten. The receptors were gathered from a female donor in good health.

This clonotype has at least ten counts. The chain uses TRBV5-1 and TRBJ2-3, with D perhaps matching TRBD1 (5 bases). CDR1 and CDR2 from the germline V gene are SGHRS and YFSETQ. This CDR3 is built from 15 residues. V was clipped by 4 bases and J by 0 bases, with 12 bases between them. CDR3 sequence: CASSPGHTSTDTQYF. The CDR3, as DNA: TGCGCCAGCAGCCCAGGACATACCAGCACAGATACGCAGTATTTT. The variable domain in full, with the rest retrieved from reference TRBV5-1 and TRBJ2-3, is KAGVTQTPRYLIKTRGQQVTLSCSPISGHRSVSWYQQTPGQGLQFLFEYFSETQRNKGNFPGRFSGRQFSNSRSEMNVSTLELGDSALYLCASSPGHTSTDTQYFGPGTRLTVL.

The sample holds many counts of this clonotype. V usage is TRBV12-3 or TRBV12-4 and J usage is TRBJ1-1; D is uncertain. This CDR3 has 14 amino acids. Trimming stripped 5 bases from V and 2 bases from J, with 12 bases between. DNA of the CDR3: TGTGCCAGCAGTGATAAGAAACCCAACACTGAAGCTTTCTTT. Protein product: CASSDKKPNTEAFF.

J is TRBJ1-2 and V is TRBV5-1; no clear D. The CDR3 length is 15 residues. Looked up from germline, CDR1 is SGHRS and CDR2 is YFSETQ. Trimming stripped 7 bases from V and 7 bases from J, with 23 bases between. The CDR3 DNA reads TGCGCCAGCGGTCCACCATACGGGAGCATACGTGGCTACACCTTC. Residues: CASGPPYGSIRGYTF.

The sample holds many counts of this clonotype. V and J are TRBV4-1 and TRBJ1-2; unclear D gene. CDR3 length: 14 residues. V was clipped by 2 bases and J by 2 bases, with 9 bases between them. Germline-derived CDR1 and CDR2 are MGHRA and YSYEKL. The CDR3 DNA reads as TGCGCCAGCAGCCAATACGAAATAAACTATGGCTACACCTTC. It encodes CASSQYEINYGYTF.

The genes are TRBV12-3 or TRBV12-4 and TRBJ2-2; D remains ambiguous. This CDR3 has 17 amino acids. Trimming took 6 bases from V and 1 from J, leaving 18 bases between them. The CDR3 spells CASRPMTDSGNTGELFF. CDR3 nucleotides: TGTGCCAGCAGACCAATGACCGACTCGGGGAACACCGGGGAGCTGTTTTTT.

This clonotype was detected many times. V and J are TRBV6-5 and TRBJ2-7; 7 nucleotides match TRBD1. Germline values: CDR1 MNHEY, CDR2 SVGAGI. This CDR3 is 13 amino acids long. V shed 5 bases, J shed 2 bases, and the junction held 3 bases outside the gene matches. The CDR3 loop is CASSRDSPYEQYF. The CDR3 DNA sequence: TGTGCCAGCAGTAGGGACAGCCCCTACGAGCAGTACTTC.

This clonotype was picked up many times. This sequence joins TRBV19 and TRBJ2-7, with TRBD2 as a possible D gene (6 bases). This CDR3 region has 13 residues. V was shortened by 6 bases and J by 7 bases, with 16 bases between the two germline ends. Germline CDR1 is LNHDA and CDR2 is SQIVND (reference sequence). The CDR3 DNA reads TGTGCCAGTAGATGGAGGGGCGCGGGGGAGCAGTACTTC. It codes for CASRWRGAGEQYF.

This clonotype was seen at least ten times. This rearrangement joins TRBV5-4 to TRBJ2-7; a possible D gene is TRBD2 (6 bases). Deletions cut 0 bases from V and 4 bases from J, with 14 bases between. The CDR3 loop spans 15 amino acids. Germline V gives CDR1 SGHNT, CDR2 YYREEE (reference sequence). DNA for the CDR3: TGTGCCAGCAGCTTGGAACATAATAGCGGATACGAGCAGTACTTC. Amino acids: CASSLEHNSGYEQYF. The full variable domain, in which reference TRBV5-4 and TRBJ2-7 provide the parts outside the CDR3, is ETGVTQSPTHLIKTRGQQVTLRCSSQSGHNTVSWYQQALGQGPQFIFQYYREEENGRGNFPPRFSGLQFPNYSSELNVNALELDDSALYLCASSLEHNSGYEQYFGPGTRLTVT.

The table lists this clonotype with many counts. CDR3 bases: TGCGCCAGCAGCTTGCCGTCGGGTACGAACACCGGGGAGCTGTTTTTT. This translates into CASSLPSGTNTGELFF. The chain joins TRBV5-1 to TRBJ2-2, with no clear D. CDR1 SGHRS and CDR2 YFSETQ come from the germline V gene. CDR3 size: 16 residues. The V end lost 1 base, the J end lost 0 bases, and 10 bases lay between the germline ends.

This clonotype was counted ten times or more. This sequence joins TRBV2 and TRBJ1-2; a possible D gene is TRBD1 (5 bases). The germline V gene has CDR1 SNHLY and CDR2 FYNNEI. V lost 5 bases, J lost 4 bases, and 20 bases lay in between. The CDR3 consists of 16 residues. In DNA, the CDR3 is TGTGCCAGCAGTTCGGGACGGACCGGGTCCGGCTATGGCTACACCTTC. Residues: CASSSGRTGSGYGYTF.

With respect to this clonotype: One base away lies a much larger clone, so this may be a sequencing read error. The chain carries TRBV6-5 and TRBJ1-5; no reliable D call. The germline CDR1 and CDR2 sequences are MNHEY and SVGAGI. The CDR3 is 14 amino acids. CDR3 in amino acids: CTSSPVSSNQPQHF. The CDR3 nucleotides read TGTACCAGCAGCCCCGTTTCTAGCAATCAGCCCCAGCATTTT.

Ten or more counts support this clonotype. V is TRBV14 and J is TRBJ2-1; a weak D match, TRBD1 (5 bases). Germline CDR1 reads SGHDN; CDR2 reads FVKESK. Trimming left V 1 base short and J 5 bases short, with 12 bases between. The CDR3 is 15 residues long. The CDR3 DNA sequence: TGTGCCAGCAGCCAAGGTCCAGGGCTAAACAATGAGCAGTTCTTC. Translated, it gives CASSQGPGLNNEQFF.

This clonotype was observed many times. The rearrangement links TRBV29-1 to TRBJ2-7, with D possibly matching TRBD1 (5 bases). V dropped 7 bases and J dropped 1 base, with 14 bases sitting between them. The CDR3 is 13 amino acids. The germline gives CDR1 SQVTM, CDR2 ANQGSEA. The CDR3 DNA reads TGCAGCGCCGAGACCAGGGATTCCTACGAGCAGTACTTC. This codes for CSAETRDSYEQYF.

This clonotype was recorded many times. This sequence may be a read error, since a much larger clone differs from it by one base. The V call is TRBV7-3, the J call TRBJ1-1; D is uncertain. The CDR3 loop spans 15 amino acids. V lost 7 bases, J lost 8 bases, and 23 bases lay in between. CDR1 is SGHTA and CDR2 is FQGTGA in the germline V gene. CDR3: CASTYTGRSDGEAFF. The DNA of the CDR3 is TGTGCCAGCACCTATACTGGCAGGTCGGACGGAGAAGCTTTCTTT.

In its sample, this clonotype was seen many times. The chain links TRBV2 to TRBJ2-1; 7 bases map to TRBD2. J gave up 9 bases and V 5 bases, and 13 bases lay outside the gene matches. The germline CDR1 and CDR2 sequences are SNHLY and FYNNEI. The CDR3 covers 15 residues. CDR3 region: CASSILGGGGSEQFF. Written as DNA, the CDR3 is TGTGCCAGCAGTATTCTTGGCGGGGGAGGGAGTGAGCAGTTCTTC.

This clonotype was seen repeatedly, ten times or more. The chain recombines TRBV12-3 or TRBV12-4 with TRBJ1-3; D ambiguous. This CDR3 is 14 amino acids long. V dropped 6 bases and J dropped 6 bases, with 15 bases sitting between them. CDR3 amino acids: CASSPLNALNTIYF. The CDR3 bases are TGTGCCAGCAGCCCCCTTAATGCGCTAAACACCATATATTTT.

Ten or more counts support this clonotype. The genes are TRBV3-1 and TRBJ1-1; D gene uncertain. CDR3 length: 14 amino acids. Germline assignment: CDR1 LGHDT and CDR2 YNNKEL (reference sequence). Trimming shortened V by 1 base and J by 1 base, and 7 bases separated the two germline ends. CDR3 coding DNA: TGTGCCAGCAGCCAAGTAATGGGGAACACTGAAGCTTTCTTT. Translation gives CASSQVMGNTEAFF.

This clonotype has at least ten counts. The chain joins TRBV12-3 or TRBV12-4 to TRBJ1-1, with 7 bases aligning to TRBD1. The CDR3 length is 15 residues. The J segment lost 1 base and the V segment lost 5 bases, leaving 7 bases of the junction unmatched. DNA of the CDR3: TGTGCCAGCAGTCCCGGGGGACAGAGGAACACTGAAGCTTTCTTT. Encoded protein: CASSPGGQRNTEAFF.

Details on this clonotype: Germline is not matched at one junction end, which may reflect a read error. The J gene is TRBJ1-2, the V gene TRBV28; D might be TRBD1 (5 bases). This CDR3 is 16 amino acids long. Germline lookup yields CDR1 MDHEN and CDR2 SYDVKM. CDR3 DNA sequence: TGTGCCAGCAGTCTAACGACTAGACGGGGCAACTATGGCGACACCTTC. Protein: CASSLTTRRGNYGDTF.

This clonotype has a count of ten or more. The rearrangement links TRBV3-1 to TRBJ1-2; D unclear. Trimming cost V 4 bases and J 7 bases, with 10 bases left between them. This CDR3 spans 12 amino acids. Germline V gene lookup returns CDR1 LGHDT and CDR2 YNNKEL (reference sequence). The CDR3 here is CASSPLGSGYTF. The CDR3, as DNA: TGTGCCAGCAGCCCCCTGGGCTCTGGCTACACCTTC.

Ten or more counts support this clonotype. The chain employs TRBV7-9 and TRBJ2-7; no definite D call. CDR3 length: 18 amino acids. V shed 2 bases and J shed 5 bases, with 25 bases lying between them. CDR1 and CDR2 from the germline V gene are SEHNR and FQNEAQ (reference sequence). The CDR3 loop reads CASSLSFYTRRQRDEQYF. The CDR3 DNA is TGTGCCAGCAGCTTATCCTTCTATACACGAAGACAACGTGACGAGCAGTACTTC.

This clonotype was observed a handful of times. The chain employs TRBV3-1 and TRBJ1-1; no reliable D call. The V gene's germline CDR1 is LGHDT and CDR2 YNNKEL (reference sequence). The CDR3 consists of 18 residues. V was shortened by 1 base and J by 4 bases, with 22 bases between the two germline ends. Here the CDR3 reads CASSQGPRWGKVRTEAFF. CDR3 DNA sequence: TGTGCCAGCAGCCAAGGCCCTCGGTGGGGAAAGGTTCGCACTGAAGCTTTCTTT.

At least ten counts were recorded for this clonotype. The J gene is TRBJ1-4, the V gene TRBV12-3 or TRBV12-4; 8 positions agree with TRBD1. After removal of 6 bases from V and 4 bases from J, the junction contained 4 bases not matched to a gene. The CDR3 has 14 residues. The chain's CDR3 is CASRTGGINEKLFF. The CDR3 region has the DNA TGTGCCAGCAGAACAGGGGGGATTAATGAAAAACTGTTTTTT.

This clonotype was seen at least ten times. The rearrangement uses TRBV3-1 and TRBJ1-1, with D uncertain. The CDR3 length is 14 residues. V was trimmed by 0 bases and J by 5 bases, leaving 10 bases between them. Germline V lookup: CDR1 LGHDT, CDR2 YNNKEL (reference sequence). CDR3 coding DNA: TGTGCCAGCAGCCAAGATTCGTCCGGAACTGAAGCTTTCTTT. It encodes CASSQDSSGTEAFF.

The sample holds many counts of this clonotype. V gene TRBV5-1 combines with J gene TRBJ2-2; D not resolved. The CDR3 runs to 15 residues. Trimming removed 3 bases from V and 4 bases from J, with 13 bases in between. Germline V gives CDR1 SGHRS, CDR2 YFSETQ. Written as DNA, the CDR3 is TGCGCCAGCAGCTCCAATTTGGGGTCCACCGGGGAGCTGTTTTTT. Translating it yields CASSSNLGSTGELFF.

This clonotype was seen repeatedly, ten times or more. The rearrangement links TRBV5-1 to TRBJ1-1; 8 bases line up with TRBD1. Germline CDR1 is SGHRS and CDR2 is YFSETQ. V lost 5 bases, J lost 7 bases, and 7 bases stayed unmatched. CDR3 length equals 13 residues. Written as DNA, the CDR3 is TGCGCCAGCAGTAGGACAGGGACCATTGAAGCTTTCTTT. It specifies CASSRTGTIEAFF.